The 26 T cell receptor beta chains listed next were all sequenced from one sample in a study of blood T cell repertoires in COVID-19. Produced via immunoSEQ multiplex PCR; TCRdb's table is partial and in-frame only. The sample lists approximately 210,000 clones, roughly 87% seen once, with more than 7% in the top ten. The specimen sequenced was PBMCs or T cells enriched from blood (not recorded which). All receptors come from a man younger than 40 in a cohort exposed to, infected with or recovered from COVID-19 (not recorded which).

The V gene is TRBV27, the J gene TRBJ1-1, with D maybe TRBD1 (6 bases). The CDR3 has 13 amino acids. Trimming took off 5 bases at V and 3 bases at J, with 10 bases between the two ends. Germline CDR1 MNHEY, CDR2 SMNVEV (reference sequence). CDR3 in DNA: TGTGCCAGCAGTCAACAGGGCTACACTGAAGCTTTCTTT. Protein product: CASSQQGYTEAFF.

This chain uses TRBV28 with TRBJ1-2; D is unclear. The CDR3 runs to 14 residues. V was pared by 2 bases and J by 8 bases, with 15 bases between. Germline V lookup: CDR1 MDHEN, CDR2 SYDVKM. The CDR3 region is CASSLQLSFRGYTF. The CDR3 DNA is TGTGCCAGCAGTTTACAACTAAGTTTTAGGGGCTACACCTTC.

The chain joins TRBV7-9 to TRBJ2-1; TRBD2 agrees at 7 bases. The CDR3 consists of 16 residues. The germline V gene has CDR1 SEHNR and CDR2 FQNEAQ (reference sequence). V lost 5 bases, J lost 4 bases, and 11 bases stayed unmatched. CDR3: CASSQLAGRTYNEQFF. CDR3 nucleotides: TGTGCCAGCAGCCAATTAGCGGGCAGGACTTACAATGAGCAGTTCTTC.

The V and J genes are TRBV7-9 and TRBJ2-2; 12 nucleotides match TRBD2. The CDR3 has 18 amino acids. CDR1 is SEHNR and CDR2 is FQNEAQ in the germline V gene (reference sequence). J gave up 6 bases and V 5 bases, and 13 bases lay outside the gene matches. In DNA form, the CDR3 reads TGTGCCAGCAGCCCCTCAATCCTAGCGGGAGGGCCCCCCGGGGAGCTGTTTTTT. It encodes CASSPSILAGGPPGELFF.

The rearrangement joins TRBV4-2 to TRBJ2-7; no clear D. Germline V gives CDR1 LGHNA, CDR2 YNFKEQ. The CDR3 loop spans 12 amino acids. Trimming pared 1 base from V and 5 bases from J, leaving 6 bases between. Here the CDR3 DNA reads TGTGCCAGCAGCCAAGTTAATAACGAGCAGTACTTC. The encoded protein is CASSQVNNEQYF.

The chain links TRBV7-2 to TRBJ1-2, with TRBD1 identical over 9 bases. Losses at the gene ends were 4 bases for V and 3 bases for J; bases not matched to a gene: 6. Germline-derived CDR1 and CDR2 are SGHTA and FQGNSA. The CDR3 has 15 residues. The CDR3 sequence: CASSSGQGLDYGYTF. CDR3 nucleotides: TGTGCCAGCAGCTCCGGACAGGGGCTTGACTATGGCTACACCTTC.

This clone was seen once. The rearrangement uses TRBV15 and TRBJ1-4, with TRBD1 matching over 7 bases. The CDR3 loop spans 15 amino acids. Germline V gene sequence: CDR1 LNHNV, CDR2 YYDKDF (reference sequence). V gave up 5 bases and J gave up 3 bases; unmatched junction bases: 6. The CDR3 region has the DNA TGTGCCACCAGCGAAGACAGGGTATCTAATGAAAAACTGTTTTTT. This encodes CATSEDRVSNEKLFF.

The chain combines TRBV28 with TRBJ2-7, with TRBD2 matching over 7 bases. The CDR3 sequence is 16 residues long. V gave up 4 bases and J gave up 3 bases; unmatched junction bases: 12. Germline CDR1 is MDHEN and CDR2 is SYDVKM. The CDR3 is CASSSFQRDLRYEQYF. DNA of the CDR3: TGTGCCAGCAGTTCCTTCCAGCGGGATCTTCGCTACGAGCAGTACTTC.

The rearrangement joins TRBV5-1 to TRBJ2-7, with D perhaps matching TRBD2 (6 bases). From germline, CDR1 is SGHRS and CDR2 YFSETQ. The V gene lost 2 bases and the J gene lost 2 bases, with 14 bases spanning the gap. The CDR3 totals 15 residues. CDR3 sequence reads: CASSFEASDPYEQYF. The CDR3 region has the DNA TGCGCCAGCAGCTTCGAGGCTAGCGACCCCTACGAGCAGTACTTC.

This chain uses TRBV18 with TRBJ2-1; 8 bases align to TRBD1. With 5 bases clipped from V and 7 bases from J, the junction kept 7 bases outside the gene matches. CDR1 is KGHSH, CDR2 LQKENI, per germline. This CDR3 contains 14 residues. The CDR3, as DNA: TGTGCCAGCTCAAGCGAGACAGGGGATAATGAGCAGTTCTTC. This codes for CASSSETGDNEQFF.

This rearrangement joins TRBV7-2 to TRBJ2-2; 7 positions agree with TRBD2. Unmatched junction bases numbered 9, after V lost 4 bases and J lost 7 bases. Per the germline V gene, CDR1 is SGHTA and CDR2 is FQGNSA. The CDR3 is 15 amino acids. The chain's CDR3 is CASSSTREFYGELFF. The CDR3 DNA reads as TGTGCCAGCAGCTCAACGCGGGAGTTTTACGGGGAGCTGTTTTTT.

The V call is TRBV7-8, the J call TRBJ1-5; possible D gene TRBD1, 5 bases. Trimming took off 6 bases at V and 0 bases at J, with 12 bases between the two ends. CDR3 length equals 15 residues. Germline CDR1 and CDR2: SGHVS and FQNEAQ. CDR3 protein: CASRLTGGSNQPQHF. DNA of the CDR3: TGTGCCAGCAGATTGACCGGGGGTAGCAATCAGCCCCAGCATTTT.

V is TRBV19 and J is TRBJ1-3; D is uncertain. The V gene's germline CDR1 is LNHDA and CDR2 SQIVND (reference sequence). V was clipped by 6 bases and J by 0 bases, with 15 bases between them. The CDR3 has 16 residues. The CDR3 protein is CASSPVGGSSGNTIYF. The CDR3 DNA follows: TGTGCCAGTAGCCCGGTGGGAGGGAGCTCTGGAAACACCATATATTTT.

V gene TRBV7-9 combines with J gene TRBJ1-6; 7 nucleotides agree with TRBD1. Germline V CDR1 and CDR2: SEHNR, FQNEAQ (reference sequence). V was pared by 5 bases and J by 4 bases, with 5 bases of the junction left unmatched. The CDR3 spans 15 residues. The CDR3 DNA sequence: TGTGCCAGCAGCGACCGACAGGGATATAATTCACCCCTCCACTTT. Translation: CASSDRQGYNSPLHF.

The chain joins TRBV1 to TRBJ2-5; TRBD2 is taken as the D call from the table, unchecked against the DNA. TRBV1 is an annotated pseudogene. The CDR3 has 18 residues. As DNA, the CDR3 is TGCACCAGCAGCCAAGAAATTCTAGCGGGAGTATGGCAAGAGACCCAGTACTTC. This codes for CTSSQEILAGVWQETQYF.

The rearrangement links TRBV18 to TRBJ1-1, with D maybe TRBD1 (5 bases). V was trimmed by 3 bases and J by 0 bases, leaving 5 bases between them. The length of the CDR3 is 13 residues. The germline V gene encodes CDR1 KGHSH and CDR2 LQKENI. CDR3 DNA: TGTGCCAGCTCACCGACAGTGAACACTGAAGCTTTCTTT. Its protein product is CASSPTVNTEAFF.

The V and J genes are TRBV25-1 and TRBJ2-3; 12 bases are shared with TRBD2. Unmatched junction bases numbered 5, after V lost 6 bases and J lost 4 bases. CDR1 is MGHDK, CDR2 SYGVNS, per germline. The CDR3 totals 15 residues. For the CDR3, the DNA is TGTGCCAGCAGCCAAACTAGCGGGAGGTCAGATACGCAGTATTTT. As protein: CASSQTSGRSDTQYF.

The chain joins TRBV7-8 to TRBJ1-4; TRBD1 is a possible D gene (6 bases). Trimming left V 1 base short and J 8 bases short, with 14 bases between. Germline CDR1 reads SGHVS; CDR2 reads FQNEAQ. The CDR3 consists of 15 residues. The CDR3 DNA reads TGTGCCAGCAGCTTAGAGGGCAGGGGTGGCGAAAAACTGTTTTTT. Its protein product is CASSLEGRGGEKLFF.

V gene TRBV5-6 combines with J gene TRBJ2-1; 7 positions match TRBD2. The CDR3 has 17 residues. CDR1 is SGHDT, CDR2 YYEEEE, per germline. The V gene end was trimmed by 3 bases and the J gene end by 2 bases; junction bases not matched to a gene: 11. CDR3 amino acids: CASSSWERSGAYNEQFF. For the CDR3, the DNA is TGTGCCAGCAGCTCCTGGGAGCGGAGCGGGGCCTACAATGAGCAGTTCTTC.

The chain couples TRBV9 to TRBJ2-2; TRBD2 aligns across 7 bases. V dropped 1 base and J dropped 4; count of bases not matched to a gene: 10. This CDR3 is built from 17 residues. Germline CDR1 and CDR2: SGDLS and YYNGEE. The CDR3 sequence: CASSVKSAGVITGELFF. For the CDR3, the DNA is TGTGCCAGCAGCGTAAAATCGGCGGGAGTGATCACCGGGGAGCTGTTTTTT.

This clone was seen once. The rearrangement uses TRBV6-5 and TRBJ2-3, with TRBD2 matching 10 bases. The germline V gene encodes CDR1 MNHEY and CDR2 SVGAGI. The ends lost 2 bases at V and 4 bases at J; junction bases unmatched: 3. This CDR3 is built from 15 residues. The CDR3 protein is CASSYLSGRADTQYF. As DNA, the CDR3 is TGTGCCAGCAGTTACCTGAGCGGGAGGGCAGATACGCAGTATTTT.

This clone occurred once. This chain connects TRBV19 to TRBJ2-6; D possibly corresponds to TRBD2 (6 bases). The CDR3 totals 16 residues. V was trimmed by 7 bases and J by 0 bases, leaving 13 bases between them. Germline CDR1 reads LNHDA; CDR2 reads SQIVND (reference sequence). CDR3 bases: TGTGCCAGTAAAGTCGGGAGAGACTCTGGGGCCAACGTCCTGACTTTC. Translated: CASKVGRDSGANVLTF.

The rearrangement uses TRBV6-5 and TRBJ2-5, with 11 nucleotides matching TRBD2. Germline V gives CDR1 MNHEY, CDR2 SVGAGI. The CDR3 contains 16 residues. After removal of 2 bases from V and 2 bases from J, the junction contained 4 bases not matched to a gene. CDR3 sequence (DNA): TGTGCCAGCAGTTACGCGCTAGCGGGAGGACAAGAGACCCAGTACTTC. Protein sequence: CASSYALAGGQETQYF.

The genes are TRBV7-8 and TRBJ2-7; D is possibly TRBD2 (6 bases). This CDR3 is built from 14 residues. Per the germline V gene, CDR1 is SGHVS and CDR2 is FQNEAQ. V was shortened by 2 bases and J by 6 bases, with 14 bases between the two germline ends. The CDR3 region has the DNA TGTGCCAGCAGCTTAAGGTCCCGGACTACCGAGCAGTACTTC. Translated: CASSLRSRTTEQYF.

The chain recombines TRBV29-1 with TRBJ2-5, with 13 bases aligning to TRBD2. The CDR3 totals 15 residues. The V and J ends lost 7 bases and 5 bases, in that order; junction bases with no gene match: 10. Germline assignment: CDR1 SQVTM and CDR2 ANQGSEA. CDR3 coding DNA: TGCAGCGGGACCCGGACTAGCGGGAGTTGGGAGACCCAGTACTTC. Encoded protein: CSGTRTSGSWETQYF.

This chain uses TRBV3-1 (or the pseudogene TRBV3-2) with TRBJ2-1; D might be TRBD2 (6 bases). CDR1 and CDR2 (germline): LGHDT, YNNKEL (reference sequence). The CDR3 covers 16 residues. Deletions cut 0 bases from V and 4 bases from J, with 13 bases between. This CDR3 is CASSQDLRGTYNEQFF. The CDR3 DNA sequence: TGTGCCAGCAGCCAAGATTTGCGGGGCACTTACAATGAGCAGTTCTTC.